A selection of T cell receptor beta chains follows, all from one sample in a study of blood T cells in healthy people across ages. TCRdb independently ran MiXCR on the 5' RACE reads; one entry per CDR3 protein. This table holds around 690,000 distinct CDR3 sequences, roughly 50% found once. The sample was blood. The receptors here all came from a man between 60 and 75 years old in good health. CDR3s include the opening cysteine and the closing phenylalanine or tryptophan. Fields, in order: D gene, V gene, J gene, CDR3 length, clone size, CDR3 DNA, CDR3 protein. The D gene is left open where the match is weak. Clone sizes are given selectively: once, few, many, or a class where the clone is expanded.

>NA|TRBV5-1|TRBJ1-5|14|NA
TGCGCCAGCAGCACACTGGGGTTGGATCAGCCCCAGCATTTT
CASSTLGLDQPQHF
>NA|TRBV12-3/TRBV12-4|TRBJ1-1|15|few
TGTGCCAGCAGTTTAGCAGGGTGGATTGGCACTGAAGCTTTCTTT
CASSLAGWIGTEAFF
>TRBD2|TRBV4-2|TRBJ2-7|17|NA
TGTGCCAGCAGCCAGGGGCGACGGGGACTACAATCCTACGAGCAGTACTTC
CASSQGRRGLQSYEQYF
>NA|TRBV4-1|TRBJ1-1|14|NA
TGCGCCAGCAGCGCGGGACACACGAACACTGAAGCTTTCTTT
CASSAGHTNTEAFF
>TRBD1|TRBV3-1|TRBJ2-3|16|NA
TGTGCCAGCAGCCAAGGTTTCAGGGGGAGCACAGATACGCAGTATTTT
CASSQGFRGSTDTQYF
>TRBD1|TRBV29-1|TRBJ2-1|14|few
TGCAGCGTTGAAGCGGGACAGGGGGGCAATGAGCAGTTCTTC
CSVEAGQGGNEQFF
>TRBD2|TRBV5-1|TRBJ2-7|15|NA
TGCGCCAGCAGCCCCTCTAGCGGGGGGCGCTACGAGCAGTACTTC
CASSPSSGGRYEQYF
>TRBD2|TRBV12-5|TRBJ2-1|17|NA
TGTGCTAGTGGCCGCGCCCGGGGACGAGCGGGGGAAAATGAGCAGTTCTTC
CASGRARGRAGENEQFF
>TRBD1|TRBV2|TRBJ2-5|15|few
TGTGCCAGCAACAGACAGGGGCGCCTCCAAGAGACCCAGTACTTC
CASNRQGRLQETQYF
>NA|TRBV28|TRBJ1-2|12|few
TGTGCCAGCACCCCGGGGGCGTGGGGCTACACCTTC
CASTPGAWGYTF
>NA|TRBV28|TRBJ1-2|13|NA
TGTGCCAGCAGGGAGGCTGCTAACTATGGCTACACCTTC
CASREAANYGYTF
>NA|TRBV10-3|TRBJ2-7|14|NA
TGTGCCATCAGTGCAGGGGCCAGCTCCTACGAGCAGTACTTC
CAISAGASSYEQYF
>TRBD1|TRBV20-1|TRBJ1-4|14|NA
TGCAGTGCCACAGGGACAGCGGAGAATGAAAAACTGTTTTTT
CSATGTAENEKLFF
>TRBD1|TRBV18|TRBJ2-5|15|NA
TGTGCCAGCTCACCCGACAGGGGCCGTTTGGAGACCCAGTACTTC
CASSPDRGRLETQYF
>TRBD1|TRBV18|TRBJ2-7|14|NA
TGTGCCAGCTCACCGAGGGACAGGGGGAGGGAGCAGTACTTC
CASSPRDRGREQYF
>TRBD1|TRBV6-6|TRBJ1-2|16|NA
TGTGCCAGCAGTTACAGCGGGACAGCCGAAAACTATGGCTACACCTTC
CASSYSGTAENYGYTF
>NA|TRBV5-8|TRBJ2-7|15|NA
TGTGCCAGCAGCTCTCCCGACAGTTACTACAATGAGCAGTACTTC
CASSSPDSYYNEQYF
>TRBD1|TRBV20-1|TRBJ2-3|14|NA
TGCAGTGCTTACTCTACAGGGGGCACAGATACGCAGTATTTT
CSAYSTGGTDTQYF
>NA|TRBV15|TRBJ2-1|15|NA
TGTGCCACCAGCAGAGATCGCGGACTTTACAATGAGCGGTTCTTC
CATSRDRGLYNERFF
>NA|TRBV29-1|TRBJ2-1|14|NA
TGCAGCGTTGTGGGCAGCCGTTATCTCAATGAGCAGTTCTTC
CSVVGSRYLNEQFF
>NA|TRBV20-1|TRBJ2-5|13|NA
TGCAGTGCTGGACAGTTAACCCAAGAGACCCAGTACTTC
CSAGQLTQETQYF